This T cell receptor (beta chain) was sequenced in a study of molecular identifiers for immune sequencing clone quantification. Germline-derived CDR1 and CDR2 are MNHEY and SVGAGI. The CDR3 length is 15 residues. V shed 3 bases and J shed 8 bases, with 17 bases lying between them. It was with previously described methods and listed TCR primers that bulk TCR libraries were made. Each CDR3 protein is one row after TCRdb ran MiXCR on the PCR reads. The sample includes tens of thousands of distinct CDR3 sequences, under 20% seen only once; the top ten take 0.85%. This clonotype was recorded at least ten times. Naive CD8 T cells were sorted, and the gate applied was CD8+CD4-CCR7+CD45RA+.

The chain recombines TRBV6-5 with TRBJ2-1; D might be TRBD1 (6 bases). This clonotype originated in a human donor in good health. Some libraries in this study had Jurkat cell RNA spiked in. Input material: naive CD8+ T cells from blood, with Jurkat cell RNA spiked in. Subset given: FACS-sorted CD8+CD4-CCR7+CD45RA+ naive T cells. The CDR3 protein is CASSYQVRGSDEQFF. CDR3 DNA: TGTGCCAGCAGTTATCAGGTCAGGGGTTCTGATGAGCAGTTCTTC.